Reported below is one TCR beta chain. Clones were read by immunoSEQ multiplex PCR, and TCRdb kept only the in-frame ones, dropping some. Here the sample spans about 75,000 clones, about 86% being singletons. The data were taken from a study of OX40 agonist ivuxolimab in advanced cancers. Study information: A male proportion of 82.7% was recorded, with mean age approximately 57 years and range roughly 23 to 85.

From germline, CDR1 is SGHKS and CDR2 YYEKEE (reference sequence). The length of the CDR3 is 14 residues. V was shortened by 0 bases and J by 1 base, with 5 bases between the two germline ends. Autoimmune disease history or systemic immunosuppression led to patient exclusion. The V gene is TRBV5-5, the J gene TRBJ2-4; D remains ambiguous. The sample in question was CD4+ or CD8+ T cells sorted from blood, obtained in a trial of the OX40 agonist ivuxolimab. The TCR was taken from an adult with an advanced solid tumor such as melanoma, head and neck, liver or kidney cancer. This chain's CDR3 is CASSLAAAKNIQYF. The CDR3 DNA follows: TGTGCCAGCAGCTTGGCGGCGGCCAAAAACATTCAGTACTTC.